The clone carrying this T cell receptor beta chain came up a few times. The identical CDR3 is also encoded by other nucleotide sequences in the sample. The sample is drawn from a study of shared clonotypes between healthy human individuals. The split of CD4+ cells yielded CD45RA+ naive and CD45RA-negative memory subsets. V dropped 0 bases and J dropped 7 bases, with 3 bases sitting between them. Germline V lookup: CDR1 ENHRY, CDR2 SYGVKD. The CDR3 is 11 residues long. The material for each subset, its genomic DNA, was split evenly across several immunoSEQ plates. Only in-frame clones appear in the TCRdb table, and some are missing; sequencing was by immunoSEQ multiplex PCR. The sample has 950,000 to 1,200,000 clones, 70% to 85% seen once.

This rearrangement joins TRBV10-3 to TRBJ1-1, with unresolved D. What was sequenced was memory CD4+ T cells from PBMCs. As for subset: CD45RA-negative fraction. The receptor was derived from a man between 18 and 29 years old in good health. Some clones in this sample may be carry-over from other donors' samples. CDR3 sequence reads: CAISESGEAFF. The CDR3 DNA reads TGTGCCATCAGTGAGTCCGGTGAAGCTTTCTTT.